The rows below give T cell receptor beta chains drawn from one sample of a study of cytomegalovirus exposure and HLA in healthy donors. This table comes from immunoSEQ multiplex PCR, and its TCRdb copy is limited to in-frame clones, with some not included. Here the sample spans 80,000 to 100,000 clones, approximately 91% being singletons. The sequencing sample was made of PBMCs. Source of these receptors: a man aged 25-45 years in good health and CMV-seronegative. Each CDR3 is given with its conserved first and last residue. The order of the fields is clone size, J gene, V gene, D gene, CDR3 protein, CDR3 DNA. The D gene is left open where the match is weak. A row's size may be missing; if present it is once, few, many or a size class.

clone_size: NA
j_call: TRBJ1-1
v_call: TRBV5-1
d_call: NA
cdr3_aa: CASSLGGSNTEAFF
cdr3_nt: TGCGCCAGCAGCTTAGGCGGCTCCAACACTGAAGCTTTCTTT

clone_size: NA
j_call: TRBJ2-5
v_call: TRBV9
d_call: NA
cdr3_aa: CASSVAPQGQETQYF
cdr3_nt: TGTGCCAGCAGCGTAGCTCCTCAGGGGCAAGAGACCCAGTACTTC

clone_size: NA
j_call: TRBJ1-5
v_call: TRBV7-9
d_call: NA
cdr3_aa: CASSLAPRTRDYSNQPQHF
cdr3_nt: TGTGCCAGCAGCTTAGCGCCGCGCACCAGGGATTATAGCAATCAGCCCCAGCATTTT

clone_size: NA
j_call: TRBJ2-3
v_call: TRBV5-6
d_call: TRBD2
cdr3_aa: CASTVLAGTTSTDTQYF
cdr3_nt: TGTGCCAGTACAGTACTAGCGGGGACCACTAGCACAGATACGCAGTATTTT

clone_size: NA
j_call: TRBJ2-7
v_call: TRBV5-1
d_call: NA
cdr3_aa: CASSQGDWYEQYF
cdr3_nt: TGCGCCAGCAGTCAAGGGGACTGGTACGAGCAGTACTTC

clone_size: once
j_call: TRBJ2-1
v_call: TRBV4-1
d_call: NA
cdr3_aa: CASSQDLKGGSDNEQFF
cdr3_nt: TGCGCCAGCAGCCAAGATCTAAAGGGGGGGTCCGACAATGAGCAGTTCTTC

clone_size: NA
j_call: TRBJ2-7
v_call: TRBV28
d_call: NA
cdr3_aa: CASSFSGRSYEQYF
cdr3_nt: TGTGCCAGCAGTTTTAGCGGACGCTCCTACGAGCAGTACTTC

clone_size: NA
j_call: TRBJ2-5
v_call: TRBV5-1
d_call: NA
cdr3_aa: CASNPVGLETQYF
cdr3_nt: TGCGCCAGCAATCCAGTGGGGCTGGAGACCCAGTACTTC

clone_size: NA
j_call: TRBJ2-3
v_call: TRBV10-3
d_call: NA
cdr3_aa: CAISESPQRTSTDTQYF
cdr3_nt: TGTGCCATCAGTGAGTCGCCCCAGCGAACTAGCACAGATACGCAGTATTTT

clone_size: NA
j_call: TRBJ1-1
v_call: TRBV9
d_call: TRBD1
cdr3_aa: CASSPGLDRGWGTEAFF
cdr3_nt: TGTGCCAGCAGCCCGGGCTTGGACAGGGGATGGGGAACTGAAGCTTTCTTT

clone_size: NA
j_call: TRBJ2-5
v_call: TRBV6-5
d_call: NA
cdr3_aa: CASGSTGETQYF
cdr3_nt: TGTGCCAGCGGGTCAACGGGGGAGACCCAGTACTTC

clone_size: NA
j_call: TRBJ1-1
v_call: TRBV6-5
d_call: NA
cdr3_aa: CASSDGIGAEAFF
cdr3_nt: TGTGCCAGCAGTGACGGGATTGGGGCTGAAGCTTTCTTT

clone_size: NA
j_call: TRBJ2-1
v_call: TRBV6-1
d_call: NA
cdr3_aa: CASSVRDYNEQFF
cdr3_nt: TGTGCCAGCAGTGTGCGGGACTACAATGAGCAGTTCTTC

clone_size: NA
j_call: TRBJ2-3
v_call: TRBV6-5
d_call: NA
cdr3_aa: CASIDIPTDTQYF
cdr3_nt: TGTGCCAGCATTGACATTCCCACAGATACGCAGTATTTT

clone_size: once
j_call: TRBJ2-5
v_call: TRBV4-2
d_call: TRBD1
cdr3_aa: CASSQHLQGAGETQYF
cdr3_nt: TGTGCCAGCAGCCAACACCTACAGGGGGCAGGGGAGACCCAGTACTTC

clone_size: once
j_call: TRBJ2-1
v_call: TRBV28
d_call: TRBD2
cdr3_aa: CASSLSTSGNEQFF
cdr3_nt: TGTGCCAGCAGTTTATCGACTAGCGGGAATGAGCAGTTCTTC

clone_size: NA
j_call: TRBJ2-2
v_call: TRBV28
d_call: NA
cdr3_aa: CASSFPPRDGELFF
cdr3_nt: TGTGCCAGCAGTTTCCCCCCGAGGGACGGGGAGCTGTTTTTT

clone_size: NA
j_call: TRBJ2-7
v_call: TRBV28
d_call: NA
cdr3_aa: CASSLSGGVYEQYF
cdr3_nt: TGTGCCAGCAGTTTATCGGGGGGCGTCTACGAGCAGTACTTC